One and the same sample provided the 30 T cell receptor beta chains below, sequenced in a study of metastatic and nonmetastatic thyroid tumors. No patient had received any treatment before thyroid surgery. TCRdb re-called the PCR reads with MiXCR. Among about 28,000 clones listed, 3.7% were seen once. Sequenced: blood. All receptors come from a male donor with papillary thyroid cancer or a benign thyroid nodule (not recorded which). Some clones in this sample may be carry-over from other donors' samples.

There are a few counts of this clone. The chain carries TRBV25-1 and TRBJ1-6, with a tentative D call TRBD1 (5 bases). Looked up from germline, CDR1 is MGHDK and CDR2 is SYGVNS. The CDR3 loop spans 15 amino acids. The V end lost 4 bases, the J end lost 3 bases, and 10 bases lay between the germline ends. The CDR3 coding sequence is TGTGCCAGCAGTGGGGCAGGGATCTATAATTCACCCCTCCACTTT. It encodes CASSGAGIYNSPLHF.

In its sample, this clone was seen many times. The rearrangement joins TRBV5-1 to TRBJ2-5; 8 bases are a match to TRBD1. V lost 0 bases and J lost 5; bases outside the gene matches: 3. Per germline, CDR1 SGHRS and CDR2 YFSETQ. The CDR3 runs 14 residues. CDR3 nucleotide sequence: TGCGCCAGCAGCTTGGGACAGGGGAGCGAGACCCAGTACTTC. Translating gives CASSLGQGSETQYF.

The chain combines TRBV15 with TRBJ2-7; 11 nucleotides align to TRBD2. CDR3 size: 17 residues. V shed 0 bases and J 2 bases; nucleotides not matched to a gene: 6. The germline CDR1 and CDR2 sequences are LNHNV and YYDKDF (reference sequence). The CDR3: CATSREVGTSGTYEQYF. Here the CDR3 DNA reads TGTGCCACCAGCAGAGAAGTCGGGACTAGCGGAACCTACGAGCAGTACTTC.

As concerns this clone: At one end, the junction sequence differs from germline, possibly due to a read error. This chain joins TRBV6-2 or TRBV6-3 and TRBJ2-2; tentative D call: TRBD1 (6 bases). The germline CDR1 and CDR2 sequences are MNHEY and SVGEGT. The CDR3 length is 17 residues. This CDR3 is CASSYTPLLGGTGELFF. CDR3 sequence (DNA): TGTGCCAGCAGTTACACGCCCCTCCTTGGGGGCACCGGGGAGTTGTTTTTT.

This clone was seen a handful of times. The chain couples TRBV6-5 to TRBJ2-5; a possible D gene is TRBD2 (6 bases). V was clipped by 6 bases and J by 5 bases, with 16 bases between them. CDR3 length equals 14 residues. CDR1 and CDR2 from the germline V gene are MNHEY and SVGAGI. The CDR3: CASSLGGAGETQYF. CDR3 in DNA: TGTGCCAGCAGCTTAGGCGGGGCCGGGGAGACCCAGTACTTC.

This chain links TRBV6-1 with TRBJ2-5; D is ambiguous. The CDR3 consists of 15 residues. V lost 1 base to trimming and J lost 5 bases, with 14 bases between them. Germline V gene sequence: CDR1 MNHNS, CDR2 SASEGT. CDR3 in DNA: TGTGCCAGCAGTGAAGACAGTTCCTTGGGGGAGACCCAGTACTTC. It specifies CASSEDSSLGETQYF.

This clone was seen more than once but under ten times. One end of the junction is discordant with germline, which a read error may explain. The chain recombines TRBV12-3 or TRBV12-4 with TRBJ2-7, with D tentatively TRBD1 or TRBD2 (5 bases each). This CDR3 region has 14 residues. CDR3 sequence (DNA): TGTGCCATCAGTTTAGCGCAGGGAGAAAACGAGCAGTACTTC. Amino acid sequence: CAISLAQGENEQYF.

This clone was seen ten or more times. The J gene is TRBJ2-3, the V gene TRBV13; the match to TRBD2 covers 8 bases. The CDR3 runs to 15 residues. The V and J ends lost 7 bases and 1 base, in that order; junction bases with no gene match: 7. Germline assignment: CDR1 PRHDT and CDR2 FYEKMQ (reference sequence). DNA for the CDR3: TGTGCCAGCACGGGGGGGGCGCGCCGCACAGATACGCAGTATTTT. It codes for CASTGGARRTDTQYF.

This clone was observed a few times. The V call is TRBV12-3 or TRBV12-4, the J call TRBJ1-1; no firm D call. CDR3 length equals 14 residues. The ends were cut back, 6 bases at V and 3 bases at J, with 14 bases in the middle. This CDR3 reads CASSLSQVDTEAFF. The CDR3 coding sequence is TGTGCCAGCAGCTTATCCCAGGTAGACACTGAAGCTTTCTTT.

This clone was counted a few times. The chain carries TRBV5-1 and TRBJ1-1; D is uncertain. V was clipped by 4 bases and J by 1 base, with 14 bases between them. CDR1 SGHRS and CDR2 YFSETQ come from the germline V gene. This CDR3 contains 15 residues. The chain's CDR3 is CASSQTPGWNTEAFF. CDR3 nucleotides: TGCGCCAGCAGCCAGACCCCGGGATGGAACACTGAAGCTTTCTTT.

Ten or more counts support this clone. This chain uses TRBV4-2 with TRBJ2-5; TRBD1 or TRBD2 may be the D gene (5 bases each). V gave up 1 base and J gave up 3 bases, with 12 bases separating them. Germline CDR1 is LGHNA and CDR2 is YNFKEQ. CDR3 size: 15 residues. The CDR3 region is CASSQGTGAEETQYF. DNA of the CDR3: TGTGCCAGCAGCCAAGGGACCGGGGCAGAAGAGACCCAGTACTTC.

This clone was seen at least ten times. The chain uses TRBV30 and TRBJ2-5; TRBD1 is a possible D gene (7 bases). CDR1 is GTSNPN and CDR2 is SVGIG in the germline V gene (reference sequence). Trimming removed 4 bases at V and 5 bases at J, with 11 bases between. This CDR3 contains 12 residues. The CDR3, as DNA: TGTGCCTGGACCAGGGGGGTTGAGACCCAGTACTTC. As protein: CAWTRGVETQYF.

The rearrangement links TRBV7-8 to TRBJ1-5; 7 bases match TRBD1. The V gene's germline CDR1 is SGHVS and CDR2 FQNEAQ. This CDR3 has 15 amino acids. V shed 4 bases and J 5 bases; nucleotides not matched to a gene: 8. CDR3 sequence: CASSSYRGGDQPQHF. CDR3 coding DNA: TGTGCCAGCAGCTCCTACAGGGGAGGAGATCAGCCCCAGCATTTT. The variable domain in full, with the rest retrieved from reference TRBV7-8 and TRBJ1-5, is GAGVSQSPRYKVAKRGQDVALRCDPISGHVSLFWYQQALGQGPEFLTYFQNEAQLDKSGLPSDRFFAERPEGSVSTLKIQRTQQEDSAVYLCASSSYRGGDQPQHFGDGTRLSIL.

With regard to this clone: Mismatch with germline at one junction end may stem from a read error. At the DNA level, this CDR3 is encoded by other sequences in the same sample as well. The rearrangement links TRBV11-2 to TRBJ2-1; tentative D call: TRBD2 (6 bases). The CDR3 totals 11 residues. From germline, CDR1 is SGHAT and CDR2 FQNNGV. This CDR3 is CASSRENEQFF. CDR3 nucleotide sequence: TGTGCCAGCAGTCGGGAGAATGAGCAGTTTTTT.

This clone was seen many times. This chain links TRBV6-1 with TRBJ1-1, with a possible D match to TRBD1 (6 bases). The CDR3 runs 12 residues. Trimming shortened V by 5 bases and J by 12 bases, and 16 bases separated the two germline ends. CDR1 and CDR2 (germline): MNHNS, SASEGT. CDR3 sequence reads: CASSYVRGLPFF. CDR3 DNA: TGTGCCAGCAGTTATGTCAGGGGTTTGCCTTTCTTT.

There are a few counts of this clone. With a much larger clone just one base away, this may be a read error. This chain connects TRBV9 to TRBJ1-1; possibly TRBD1 for D (5 bases). This CDR3 is 15 amino acids long. Germline CDR1 reads SGDLS; CDR2 reads YYNGEE. V lost 0 bases, J lost 5 bases, and 14 bases lay in between. The CDR3 reads CASSVEVGGNTEAFF. The CDR3 DNA follows: TGTGCCAGCAGCGTAGAGGTTGGGGGAAATACTGAAGCTTTCTTT.

By sample share, this clone is medium-sized. The V call is TRBV5-1, the J call TRBJ1-2, with D perhaps matching TRBD1 (5 bases). CDR3 length: 14 amino acids. Trimming stripped 3 bases from V and 7 bases from J, with 16 bases between. Germline V gene data show CDR1 as SGHRS and CDR2 as YFSETQ. The CDR3 DNA sequence: TGCGCCAGCAGCTACTATACGGGGGATGGTGGCTACACCTTC. It translates to CASSYYTGDGGYTF.

This clone was observed a few times. The chain is built from TRBV6-1 and TRBJ2-2; D possibly uses TRBD1 or TRBD2 (5 bases each). V gave up 3 bases and J gave up 0 bases, with 14 bases separating them. Germline CDR1 MNHNS, CDR2 SASEGT. CDR3 length: 17 amino acids. The CDR3 DNA sequence: TGTGCCAGCAGTGAGGGATGGGGGAGTACGAACACCGGGGAGCTGTTTTTT. It yields the protein CASSEGWGSTNTGELFF.

This clone was recorded many times. V gene TRBV20-1 combines with J gene TRBJ2-2; the D gene is possibly TRBD1 (6 bases). The CDR3 totals 16 residues. Germline V gives CDR1 DFQATT, CDR2 SNEGSKA (reference sequence). The ends were cut back, 0 bases at V and 0 bases at J, with 11 bases in the middle. CDR3: CSARDIDRPNTGELFF. The CDR3, as DNA: TGCAGTGCTAGAGATATCGACAGGCCGAACACCGGGGAGCTGTTTTTT.

This clone appeared many times. The junction and the germline gene differ at one end; a read error may be behind it. The sample carries other DNA sequences with the same CDR3. The rearrangement joins TRBV9 to TRBJ2-7; 7 positions match TRBD1. Germline V lookup: CDR1 SGDLS, CDR2 YYNGEE. The CDR3 spans 14 residues. The CDR3 here is CASSPGTVAYEQYF. The CDR3 DNA reads TGCGCCAGCAGCCCCGGGACAGTCGCCTACGAGCAGTACTTC. Full variable domain (rest looked up from reference TRBV9 and TRBJ2-7): DSGVTQTPKHLITATGQRVTLRCSPRSGDLSVYWYQQSLDQGLQFLIQYYNGEERAKGNILERFSAQQFPDLHSELNLSSLELGDSALYFCASSPGTVAYEQYFGPGTRLTVT.

This clone has a count of ten or more. This sequence joins TRBV20-1 and TRBJ1-5; D is possibly TRBD1 (5 bases). From germline, CDR1 is DFQATT and CDR2 SNEGSKA (reference sequence). The CDR3 is 15 residues long. V was cut by 3 bases and J by 5 bases, with 17 bases left in between. CDR3 residues: CSASRTRVRDQPQHF. CDR3 nucleotides: TGCAGTGCTAGCCGGACCAGGGTTAGGGATCAGCCCCAGCATTTT.

This clone has a count of ten or more. The chain combines TRBV5-6 with TRBJ2-1; 8 bases map to TRBD2. CDR3 length equals 16 residues. V lost 6 bases to trimming and J lost 4 bases; unmatched junction nucleotides: 12. Germline loops: CDR1 SGHDT, CDR2 YYEEEE. The CDR3 loop is CASTLTGGRRYNEQFF. The CDR3 DNA sequence: TGTGCCAGCACCCTAACCGGCGGGAGGAGGTACAATGAGCAGTTCTTC.

This clone appeared a few times. The rearrangement joins TRBV7-3 to TRBJ1-6; 9 positions agree with TRBD1. Germline CDR1 SGHTA, CDR2 FQGTGA. This CDR3 is built from 15 residues. V lost 6 bases and J lost 9; bases outside the gene matches: 9. The CDR3 loop is CASSETGGLGSPLHF. CDR3 nucleotide sequence: TGTGCCAGCAGTGAAACAGGGGGCTTAGGTTCACCCCTCCACTTT.

The chain is built from TRBV6-2 or TRBV6-3 and TRBJ2-7, with unresolved D. Between the trimmed V and J ends, which lost 7 bases and 2 bases, there was a span of 6 bases. The CDR3 is 11 amino acids. Germline V gives CDR1 MNHEY, CDR2 SVGEGT. CDR3 nucleotide sequence: TGTGCCAGCACTGGGACCTACGAGCAGTACTTC. Translating gives CASTGTYEQYF.

This clone came up many times. The chain combines TRBV19 with TRBJ2-4; D is tentatively TRBD1 or TRBD2 (5 bases each). The CDR3 runs to 14 residues. CDR1 is LNHDA and CDR2 is SQIVND in the germline V gene (reference sequence). Trimming left V 5 bases short and J 5 bases short, with 13 bases between. The CDR3 protein is CASSLLRGQNIQYF. CDR3 DNA sequence: TGTGCCAGTAGTCTTTTGAGGGGCCAAAACATTCAGTACTTC.

Of note for this clone: One end of the junction does not line up with germline, which may come from a read error. The V call is TRBV7-6, the J call TRBJ2-2, with 8 bases aligning to TRBD1. Per germline, CDR1 SGHVS and CDR2 FNYEAQ. This CDR3 contains 17 residues. The CDR3 DNA sequence: TGTGCCAGCAGTTCGGACAGGGAGCAGGGGAACACCGGTGAGCTGCTTTTT. Protein sequence: CASSSDREQGNTGELLF.

This clone was counted between two and nine times. V gene TRBV5-1 combines with J gene TRBJ2-1, with unresolved D. The CDR3 has 16 amino acids. Germline V gives CDR1 SGHRS, CDR2 YFSETQ. Trimming cost V 4 bases and J 0 bases, with 14 bases left between them. The CDR3 region is CASSSFPKSSYNEQFF. CDR3 DNA: TGCGCCAGCAGCAGCTTCCCTAAGAGCTCCTACAATGAGCAGTTCTTC.

This clone was recorded a few times. The chain couples TRBV6-2 or TRBV6-3 to TRBJ2-3, with 12 bases aligning to TRBD2. Germline lookup yields CDR1 MNHEY and CDR2 SVGEGT. Trimming at V came to 5 bases and at J to 4 bases, leaving 7 bases not matched to a gene. CDR3 length: 16 amino acids. The CDR3: CASSDRTSGKADTQYF. The DNA of the CDR3 is TGTGCCAGCAGTGACCGGACTAGCGGGAAGGCAGATACGCAGTATTTT.

This clone appeared many times. The chain is built from TRBV20-1 and TRBJ2-1, with TRBD2 identical over 10 bases. The germline gives CDR1 DFQATT, CDR2 SNEGSKA (reference sequence). This CDR3 is built from 15 residues. The ends lost 3 bases at V and 3 bases at J; junction bases unmatched: 5. The CDR3 region is CSARGLAGDYNEQFF. CDR3 sequence (DNA): TGCAGTGCTAGGGGGCTAGCGGGAGACTACAATGAGCAGTTCTTC.

This clone was detected ten times or more. The rearrangement links TRBV12-3 or TRBV12-4 to TRBJ1-1; D not resolved. Between the trimmed V and J ends, which lost 3 bases and 6 bases, there was a span of 8 bases. The CDR3 is 12 amino acids. CDR3 bases: TGTGCCAGCAGTTTCAGTTTCCCTGAAGCTTTCTTT. It yields the protein CASSFSFPEAFF.